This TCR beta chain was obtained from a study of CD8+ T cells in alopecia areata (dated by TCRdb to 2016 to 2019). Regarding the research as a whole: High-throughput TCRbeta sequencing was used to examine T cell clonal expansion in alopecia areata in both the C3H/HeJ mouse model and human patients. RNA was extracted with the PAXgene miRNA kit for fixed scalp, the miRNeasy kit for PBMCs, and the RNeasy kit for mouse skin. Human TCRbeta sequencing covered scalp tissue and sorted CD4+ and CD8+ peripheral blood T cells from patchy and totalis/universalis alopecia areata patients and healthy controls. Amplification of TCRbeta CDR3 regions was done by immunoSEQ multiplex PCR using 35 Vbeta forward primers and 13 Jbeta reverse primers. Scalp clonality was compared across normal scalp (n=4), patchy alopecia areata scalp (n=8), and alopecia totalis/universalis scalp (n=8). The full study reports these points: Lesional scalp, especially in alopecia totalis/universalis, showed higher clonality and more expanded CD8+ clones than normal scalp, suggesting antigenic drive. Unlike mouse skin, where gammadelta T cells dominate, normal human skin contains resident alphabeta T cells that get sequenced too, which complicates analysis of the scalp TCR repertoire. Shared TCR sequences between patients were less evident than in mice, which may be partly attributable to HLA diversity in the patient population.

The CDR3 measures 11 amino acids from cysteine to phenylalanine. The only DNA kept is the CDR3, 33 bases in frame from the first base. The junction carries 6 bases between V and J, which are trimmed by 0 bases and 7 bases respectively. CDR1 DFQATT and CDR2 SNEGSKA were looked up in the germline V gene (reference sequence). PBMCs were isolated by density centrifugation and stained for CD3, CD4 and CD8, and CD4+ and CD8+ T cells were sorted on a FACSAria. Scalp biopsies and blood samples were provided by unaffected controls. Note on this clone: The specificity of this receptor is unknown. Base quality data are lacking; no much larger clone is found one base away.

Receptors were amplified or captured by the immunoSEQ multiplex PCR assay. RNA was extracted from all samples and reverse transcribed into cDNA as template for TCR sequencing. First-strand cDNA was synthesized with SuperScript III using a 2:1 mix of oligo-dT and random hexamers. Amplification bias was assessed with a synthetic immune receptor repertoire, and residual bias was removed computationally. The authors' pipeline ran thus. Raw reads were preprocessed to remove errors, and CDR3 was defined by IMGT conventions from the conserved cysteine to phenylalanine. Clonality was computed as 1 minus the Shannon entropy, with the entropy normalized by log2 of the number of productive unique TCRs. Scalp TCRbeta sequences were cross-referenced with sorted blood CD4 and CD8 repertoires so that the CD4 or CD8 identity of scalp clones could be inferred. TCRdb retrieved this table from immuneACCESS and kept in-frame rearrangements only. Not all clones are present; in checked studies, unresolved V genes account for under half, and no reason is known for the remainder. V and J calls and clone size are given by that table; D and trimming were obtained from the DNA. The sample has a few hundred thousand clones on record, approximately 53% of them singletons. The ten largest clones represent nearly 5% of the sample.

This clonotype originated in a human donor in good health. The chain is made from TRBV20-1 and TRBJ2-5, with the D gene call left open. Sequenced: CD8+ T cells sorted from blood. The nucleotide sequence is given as TGCAGTGCTAGAGATATTGGGACCCAGTACTTC. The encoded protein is CSARDIGTQYF.